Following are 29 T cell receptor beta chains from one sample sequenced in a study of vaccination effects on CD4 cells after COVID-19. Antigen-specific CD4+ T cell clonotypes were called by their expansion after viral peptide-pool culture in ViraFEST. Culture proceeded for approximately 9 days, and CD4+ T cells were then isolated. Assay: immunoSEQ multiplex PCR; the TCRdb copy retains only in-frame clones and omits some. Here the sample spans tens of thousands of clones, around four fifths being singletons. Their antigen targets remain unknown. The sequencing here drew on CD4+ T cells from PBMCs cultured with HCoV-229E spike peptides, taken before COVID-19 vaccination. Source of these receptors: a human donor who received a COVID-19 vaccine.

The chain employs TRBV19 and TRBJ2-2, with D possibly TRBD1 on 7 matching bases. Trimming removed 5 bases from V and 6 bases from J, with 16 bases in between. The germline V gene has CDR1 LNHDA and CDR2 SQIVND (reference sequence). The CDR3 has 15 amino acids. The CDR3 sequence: CASSVAGGSPGELFF. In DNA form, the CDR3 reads TGTGCCAGTAGTGTGGCAGGGGGGTCCCCCGGGGAGCTGTTTTTT.

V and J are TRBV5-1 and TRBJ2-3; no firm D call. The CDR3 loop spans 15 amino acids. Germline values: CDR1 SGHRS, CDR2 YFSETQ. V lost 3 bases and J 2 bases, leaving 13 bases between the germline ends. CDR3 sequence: CASSYPGSVTDTQYF. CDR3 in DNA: TGCGCCAGCAGCTACCCCGGTTCGGTCACAGATACGCAGTATTTT.

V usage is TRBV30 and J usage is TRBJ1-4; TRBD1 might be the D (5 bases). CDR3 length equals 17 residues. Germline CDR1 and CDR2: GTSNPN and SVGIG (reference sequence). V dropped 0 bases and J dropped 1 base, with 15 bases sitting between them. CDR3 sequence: CAWSVKGIDGTNEKLFF. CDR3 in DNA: TGTGCCTGGAGTGTAAAGGGGATCGATGGAACTAATGAAAAACTGTTTTTT.

In DNA form, the CDR3 reads TGTGCCACCAGTGTAACGGGACAGGGGAATTCAGATACGCAGTATTTT. It specifies CATSVTGQGNSDTQYF. The J gene is TRBJ2-3, the V gene TRBV24-1, with 10 bases matching TRBD1. Germline V gene data show CDR1 as KGHDR and CDR2 as SFDVKD. The CDR3 totals 16 residues. V lost 5 bases and J lost 4; bases outside the gene matches: 8.

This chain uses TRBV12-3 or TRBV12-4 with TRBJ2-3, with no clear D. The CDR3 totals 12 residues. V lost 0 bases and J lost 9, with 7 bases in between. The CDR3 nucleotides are TGTGCCAGCAGTTTAGCGCAGCGAACGCAGTATTTT. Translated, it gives CASSLAQRTQYF.

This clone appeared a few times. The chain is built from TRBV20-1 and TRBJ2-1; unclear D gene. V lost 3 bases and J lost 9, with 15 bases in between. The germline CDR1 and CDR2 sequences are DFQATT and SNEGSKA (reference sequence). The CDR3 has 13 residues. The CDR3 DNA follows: TGCAGTGCTAGTAGGTCGCCTAACGGTGAGCAGTTCTTC. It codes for CSASRSPNGEQFF.

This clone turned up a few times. The CDR3 sequence: CASRRTNQPQHF. CDR3 DNA: TGTGCCAGTAGACGGACGAATCAGCCCCAGCATTTT. The chain combines TRBV19 with TRBJ1-5; no reliable D call. Trimming removed 6 bases from V and 4 bases from J, with 7 bases in between. Germline V gives CDR1 LNHDA, CDR2 SQIVND (reference sequence). The CDR3 has 12 residues.

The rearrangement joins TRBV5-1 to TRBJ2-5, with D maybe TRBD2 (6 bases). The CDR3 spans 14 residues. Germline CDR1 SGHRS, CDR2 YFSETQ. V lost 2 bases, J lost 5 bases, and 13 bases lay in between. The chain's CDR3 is CASSFGAGRETQYF. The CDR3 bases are TGCGCCAGCAGCTTTGGGGCAGGGAGGGAGACCCAGTACTTC.

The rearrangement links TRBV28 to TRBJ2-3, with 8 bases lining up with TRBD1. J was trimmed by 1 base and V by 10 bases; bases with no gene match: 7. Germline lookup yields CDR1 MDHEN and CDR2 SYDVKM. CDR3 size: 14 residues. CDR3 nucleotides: TGTGCCACCTCAGGACAGGGAGGCACAGATACGCAGTATTTT. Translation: CATSGQGGTDTQYF.

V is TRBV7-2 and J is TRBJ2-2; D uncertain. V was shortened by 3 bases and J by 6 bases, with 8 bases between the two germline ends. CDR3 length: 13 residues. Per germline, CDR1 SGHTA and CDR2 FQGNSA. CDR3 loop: CASSFRLAGELFF. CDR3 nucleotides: TGTGCCAGCAGCTTTCGGCTAGCCGGGGAGCTGTTTTTT. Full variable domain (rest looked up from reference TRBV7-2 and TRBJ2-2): GAGVSQSPSNKVTEKGKDVELRCDPISGHTALYWYRQSLGQGLEFLIYFQGNSAPDKSGLPSDRFSAERTGGSVSTLTIQRTQQEDSAVYLCASSFRLAGELFFGEGSRLTVL.

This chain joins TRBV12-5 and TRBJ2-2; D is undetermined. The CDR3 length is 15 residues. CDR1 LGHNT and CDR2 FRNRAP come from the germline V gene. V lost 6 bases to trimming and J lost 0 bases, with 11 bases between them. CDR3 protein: CASGPVTTNTGELFF. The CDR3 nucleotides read TGTGCTAGTGGCCCGGTCACCACGAACACCGGGGAGCTGTTTTTT.

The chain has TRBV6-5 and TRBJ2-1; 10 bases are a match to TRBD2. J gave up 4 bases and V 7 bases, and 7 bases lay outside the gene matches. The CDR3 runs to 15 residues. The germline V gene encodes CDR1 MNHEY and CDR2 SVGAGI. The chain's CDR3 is CASKGLAGDYNEQFF. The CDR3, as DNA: TGTGCCAGCAAGGGGCTAGCGGGGGATTACAATGAGCAGTTCTTC.

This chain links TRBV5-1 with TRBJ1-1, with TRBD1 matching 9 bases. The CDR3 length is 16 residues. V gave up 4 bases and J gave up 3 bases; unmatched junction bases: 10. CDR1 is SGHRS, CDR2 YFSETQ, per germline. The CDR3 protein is CASSPTENRGHTEAFF. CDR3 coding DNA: TGCGCCAGCAGCCCCACGGAAAACAGGGGGCACACTGAAGCTTTCTTT.

This chain's CDR3 is CAWSAQAPGETQYF. CDR3 DNA sequence: TGTGCCTGGAGTGCTCAGGCTCCGGGGGAGACCCAGTACTTC. The chain employs TRBV30 and TRBJ2-5, with a tentative D call TRBD2 (5 bases). V was cut by 1 base and J by 5 bases, with 14 bases left in between. This CDR3 is built from 14 residues. Germline V gene lookup returns CDR1 GTSNPN and CDR2 SVGIG (reference sequence).

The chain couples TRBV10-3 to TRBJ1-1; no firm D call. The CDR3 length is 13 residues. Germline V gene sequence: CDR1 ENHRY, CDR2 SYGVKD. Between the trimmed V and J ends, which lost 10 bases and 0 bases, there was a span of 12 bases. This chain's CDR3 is CATKDNLNTEAFF. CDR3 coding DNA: TGTGCCACCAAAGACAATCTGAACACTGAAGCTTTCTTT.

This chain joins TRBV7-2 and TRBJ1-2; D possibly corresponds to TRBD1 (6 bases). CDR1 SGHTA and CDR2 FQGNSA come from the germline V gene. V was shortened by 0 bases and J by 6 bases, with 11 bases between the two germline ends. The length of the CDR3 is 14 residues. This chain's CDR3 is CASSLAAGEDGYTF. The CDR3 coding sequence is TGTGCCAGCAGCTTAGCGGCAGGGGAGGATGGCTACACCTTC.

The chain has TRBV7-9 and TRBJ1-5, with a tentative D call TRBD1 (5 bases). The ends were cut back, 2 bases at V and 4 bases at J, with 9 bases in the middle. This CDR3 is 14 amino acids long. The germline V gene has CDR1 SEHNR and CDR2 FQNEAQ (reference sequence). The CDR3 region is CASSLSEGNQPQHF. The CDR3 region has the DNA TGTGCCAGCAGCTTAAGTGAGGGGAATCAGCCCCAGCATTTT.

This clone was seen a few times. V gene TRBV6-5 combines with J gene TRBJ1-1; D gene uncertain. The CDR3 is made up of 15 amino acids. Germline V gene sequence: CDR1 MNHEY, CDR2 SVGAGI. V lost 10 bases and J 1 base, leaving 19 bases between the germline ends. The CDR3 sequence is CATFPFEHSNTEAFF. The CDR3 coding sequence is TGTGCCACCTTCCCTTTCGAACACTCGAACACTGAAGCTTTCTTT.

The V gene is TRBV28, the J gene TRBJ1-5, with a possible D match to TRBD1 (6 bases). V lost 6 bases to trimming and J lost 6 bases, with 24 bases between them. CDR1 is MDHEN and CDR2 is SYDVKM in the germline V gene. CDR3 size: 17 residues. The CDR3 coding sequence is TGTGCCAGCAGCCGAAACCGGGACACAACTGTTGGTCAGCCCCAGCATTTT. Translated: CASSRNRDTTVGQPQHF. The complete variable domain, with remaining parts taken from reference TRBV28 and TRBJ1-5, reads DVKVTQSSRYLVKRTGEKVFLECVQDMDHENMFWYRQDPGLGLRLIYFSYDVKMKEKGDIPEGYSVSREKKERFSLILESASTNQTSMYLCASSRNRDTTVGQPQHFGDGTRLSIL.

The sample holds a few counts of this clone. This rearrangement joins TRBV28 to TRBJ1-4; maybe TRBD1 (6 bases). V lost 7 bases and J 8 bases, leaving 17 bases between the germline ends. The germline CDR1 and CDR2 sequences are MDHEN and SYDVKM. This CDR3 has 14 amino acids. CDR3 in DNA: TGTGCCAGCACCCAAGGGGGGGTTCTAGAAAAACTGTTTTTT. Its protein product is CASTQGGVLEKLFF.

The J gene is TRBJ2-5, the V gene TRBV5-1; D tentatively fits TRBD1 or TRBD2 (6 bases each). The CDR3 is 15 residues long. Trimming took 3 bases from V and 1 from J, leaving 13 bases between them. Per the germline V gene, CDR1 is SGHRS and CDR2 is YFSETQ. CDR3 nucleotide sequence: TGCGCCAGCAGCTGGGGGGCCGGGCCCCAAGAGACCCAGTACTTC. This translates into CASSWGAGPQETQYF.

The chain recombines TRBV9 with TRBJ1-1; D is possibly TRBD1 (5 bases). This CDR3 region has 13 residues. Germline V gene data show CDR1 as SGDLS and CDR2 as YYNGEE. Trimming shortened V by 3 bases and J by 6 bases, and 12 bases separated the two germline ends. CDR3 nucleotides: TGTGCCAGCAGCGGTGGGGGAAGCGCTGAAGCTTTCTTT. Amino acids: CASSGGGSAEAFF.

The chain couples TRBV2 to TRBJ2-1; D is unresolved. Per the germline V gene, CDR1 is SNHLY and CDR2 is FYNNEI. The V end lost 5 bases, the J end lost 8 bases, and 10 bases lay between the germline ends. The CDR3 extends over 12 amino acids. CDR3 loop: CASSKGIDEQFF. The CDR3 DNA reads TGTGCCAGCAGTAAGGGTATCGATGAGCAGTTCTTC.

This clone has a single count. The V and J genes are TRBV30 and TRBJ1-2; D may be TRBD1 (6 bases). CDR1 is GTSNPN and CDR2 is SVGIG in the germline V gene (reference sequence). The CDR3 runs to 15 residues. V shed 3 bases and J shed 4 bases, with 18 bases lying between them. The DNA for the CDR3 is TGTGCCTGGAGAGATCCCAGGGGAACGACCTATGGCTACACCTTC. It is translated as CAWRDPRGTTYGYTF.

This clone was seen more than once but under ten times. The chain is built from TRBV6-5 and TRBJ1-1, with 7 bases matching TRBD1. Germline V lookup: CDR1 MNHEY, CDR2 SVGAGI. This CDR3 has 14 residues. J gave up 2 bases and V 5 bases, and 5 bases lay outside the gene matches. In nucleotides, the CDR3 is TGTGCCAGCAGTAGGGACAGAAGAAACACTGAAGCTTTCTTT. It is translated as CASSRDRRNTEAFF.

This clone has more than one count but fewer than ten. The CDR3: CASSQNRGITNEKLFF. The CDR3 nucleotides read TGTGCCAGCAGCCAAAACAGGGGGATCACTAATGAAAAACTGTTTTTT. This chain links TRBV3-1 (or the pseudogene TRBV3-2) with TRBJ1-4; 8 positions agree with TRBD1. The CDR3 sequence is 16 residues long. The germline V gene has CDR1 LGHDT and CDR2 YNNKEL (reference sequence). V gave up 2 bases and J gave up 2 bases; unmatched junction bases: 4.

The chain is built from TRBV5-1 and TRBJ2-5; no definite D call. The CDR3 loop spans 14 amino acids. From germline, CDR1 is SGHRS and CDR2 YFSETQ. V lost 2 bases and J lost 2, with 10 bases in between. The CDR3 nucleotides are TGCGCCAGCAGCTTCAACCCCCCACAAGAGACCCAGTACTTC. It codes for CASSFNPPQETQYF.

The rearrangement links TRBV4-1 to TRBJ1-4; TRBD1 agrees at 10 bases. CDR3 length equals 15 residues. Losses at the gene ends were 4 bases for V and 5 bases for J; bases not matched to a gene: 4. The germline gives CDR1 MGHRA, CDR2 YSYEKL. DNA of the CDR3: TGCGCCAGCAGCCGGCCGGGACAGGGGAATGAAAAACTGTTTTTT. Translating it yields CASSRPGQGNEKLFF.

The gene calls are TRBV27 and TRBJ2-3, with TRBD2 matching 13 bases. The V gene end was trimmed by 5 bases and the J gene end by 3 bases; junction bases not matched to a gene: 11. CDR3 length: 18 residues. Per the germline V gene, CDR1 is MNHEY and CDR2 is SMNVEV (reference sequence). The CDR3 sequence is CASSAPEGLAGRTDTQYF. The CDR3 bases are TGTGCCAGCAGTGCGCCGGAGGGACTAGCGGGGAGAACAGATACGCAGTATTTT.